These 12 T cell receptor beta chains came from one sample sequenced in a study of radiation and T cells in renal cell carcinoma. Described time point: blood 2 weeks post-SBRT. Sample treatment: 15 Gy SBRT to primary tumor, nephrectomy 4 weeks later. Method: immunoSEQ multiplex PCR; TCRdb's copy keeps in-frame clones and lacks some. The sample yields approximately 61,000 clones, roughly 79% seen once. The source material was blood, sampled from a patient whose treatment included radiotherapy and nephrectomy. These receptors were collected from a man aged 60-69 years with renal cell carcinoma.

The chain carries TRBV12-1 and TRBJ2-1. TRBV12-1 is a pseudogene locus. There are 16 residues in the CDR3. The CDR3: CASSTLPRRGEGEQFF. The CDR3 nucleotides are TGTGCCAGCAGCACCCTACCCCGGAGGGGGGAAGGGGAGCAGTTCTTC.

CDR3 nucleotides: TGTGCCTGGAATGGCCAGGTGAACACTGAAGCTTTCTTT. As protein: CAWNGQVNTEAFF. V usage is TRBV30 and J usage is TRBJ1-1; D call uncertain. Germline V lookup: CDR1 GTSNPN, CDR2 SVGIG (reference sequence). Between the trimmed V and J ends, which lost 4 bases and 0 bases, there was a span of 9 bases. CDR3 length: 13 amino acids.

The chain carries TRBV23-1 and TRBJ2-7; 9 positions match TRBD1. TRBV23-1 carries the ORF label, with uncertain function. Losses at the gene ends were 3 bases for V and 2 bases for J; bases not matched to a gene: 8. This CDR3 region has 16 residues. CDR3 sequence reads: CASSQDQQGAAYEQYV. The CDR3 DNA reads as TGCGCCAGCAGTCAGGATCAACAGGGGGCGGCCTACGAGCAGTACGTC.

This chain links TRBV5-6 with TRBJ1-6; TRBD1 matches 8 bases. CDR1 is SGHDT and CDR2 is YYEEEE in the germline V gene. The CDR3 loop spans 14 amino acids. With V trimmed by 4 bases and J by 10 bases, 7 bases remained unmatched. CDR3 sequence reads: CASSPGQAESPLHF. The CDR3 region has the DNA TGTGCCAGCAGCCCGGGACAGGCGGAATCACCCCTCCACTTT.

As DNA, the CDR3 is TGCGCCAGCAGCTTGGAGGGGGACGCCTTTTACAACATTCAGTACTTC. Its protein product is CASSLEGDAFYNIQYF. V usage is TRBV5-1 and J usage is TRBJ2-4; possibly TRBD1 for D (6 bases). Looked up from germline, CDR1 is SGHRS and CDR2 is YFSETQ. Trimming pared 0 bases from V and 7 bases from J, leaving 17 bases between. CDR3 length: 16 amino acids.

The V call is TRBV6-1, the J call TRBJ1-1, with D possibly being TRBD1 (5 bases). The CDR3 consists of 17 residues. Germline V gene data show CDR1 as MNHNS and CDR2 as SASEGT. The V end was cut by 2 bases, the J end by 1 base, with 17 bases between. The CDR3 spells CASSELLGGMGNTEAFF. The CDR3 coding sequence is TGTGCCAGCAGTGAACTTTTGGGGGGAATGGGGAACACTGAAGCTTTCTTT.

This clone showed up just once. A read error may produce the germline difference seen at one junction end. The chain employs TRBV29-1 and TRBJ2-1; 11 nucleotides line up with TRBD2. The germline V gene encodes CDR1 SQVTM and CDR2 ANQGSEA. The CDR3 length is 15 residues. The CDR3 region has the DNA TGCAGCTTCCGAACTGGGACTAGCGGAAGACGTGAGCGGTTCTTC. Protein: CSFRTGTSGRRERFF.

This clone was counted a single time. The chain carries TRBV30 and TRBJ1-2, with a possible D match to TRBD1 (5 bases). Per germline, CDR1 GTSNPN and CDR2 SVGIG (reference sequence). Deletions cut 0 bases from V and 8 bases from J, with 10 bases between. CDR3 length: 12 amino acids. The CDR3 DNA reads as TGTGCCTGGAGTGTCGGGGGTTGGGGCTACACCTTC. This encodes CAWSVGGWGYTF.

The chain uses TRBV7-3 and TRBJ1-1; TRBD1 agrees at 8 bases. CDR3 size: 14 residues. Germline V gene lookup returns CDR1 SGHTA and CDR2 FQGTGA. Unmatched junction bases numbered 2, after V lost 2 bases and J lost 3 bases. The CDR3 DNA is TGTGCCAGCAGCTTACAGGGGGCAGACACTGAAGCTTTCTTT. This encodes CASSLQGADTEAFF.

The CDR3 DNA follows: TGTGCCAGCAGCTTAGGGAGGGCCCCTGAAGCTTTCTTT. This gives the protein CASSLGRAPEAFF. The chain couples TRBV11-2 to TRBJ1-1; D not resolved. Germline CDR1 SGHAT, CDR2 FQNNGV. This CDR3 is 13 amino acids long. V was cut by 1 base and J by 6 bases, with 9 bases left in between.

The V and J genes are TRBV5-1 and TRBJ2-3, with 8 bases that match TRBD1. CDR3 size: 14 residues. Per the germline V gene, CDR1 is SGHRS and CDR2 is YFSETQ. Unmatched junction bases numbered 1, after V lost 4 bases and J lost 0 bases. CDR3 protein: CASSRDRSTDTQYF. The CDR3 coding sequence is TGCGCCAGCAGCCGGGACAGGAGCACAGATACGCAGTATTTT. Filled out from reference TRBV5-1 and TRBJ2-3, the complete variable domain reads KAGVTQTPRYLIKTRGQQVTLSCSPISGHRSVSWYQQTPGQGLQFLFEYFSETQRNKGNFPGRFSGRQFSNSRSEMNVSTLELGDSALYLCASSRDRSTDTQYFGPGTRLTVL.

V gene TRBV7-9 combines with J gene TRBJ1-4, with a tentative D call TRBD1 (6 bases). The CDR3 totals 17 residues. The germline V gene encodes CDR1 SEHNR and CDR2 FQNEAQ (reference sequence). Trimming took 6 bases from V and 8 from J, leaving 25 bases between them. The DNA for the CDR3 is TGTGCCAGCAGGACGGACAGCCACTCTATTCTAAGGGAAAAACTGTTTTTT. Translating it yields CASRTDSHSILREKLFF.